Listed here is a single T cell receptor beta chain. Its specificity is not known. RNA transcripts yielded amplified TCR beta CDR3 regions. First-round RT-PCR with HTBI primers amplified the TCR CDR3 region. TCRdb redid the calling of the multiplex PCR reads with MiXCR, one entry per CDR3 protein. Among hundreds of thousands of distinct CDR3 sequences listed, approximately 14% were seen once. This sample is part of a study of T cells in Graves' hyperthyroidism and ophthalmopathy. Study-level findings and limits: Blood held most thyroid clonotypes expanded above 0.001 frequency.

Those patients with uncontrolled infection, other autoimmune disease, pregnancy or lactation were excluded. Sequencing input: blood. The TCR originated in a young woman with Graves' hyperthyroidism that later progressed to Graves' ophthalmopathy.

CDR3 bases: TGTGCCACCAGTGATACCGCCCATAACAGGGGCCTTTACAATGAGCAGTTCTTC. This sequence encodes CATSDTAHNRGLYNEQFF. The chain couples TRBV24-1 to TRBJ2-1; TRBD1 agrees at 7 bases. The J segment lost 4 bases and the V segment lost 3 bases, leaving 14 bases of the junction unmatched. Germline V gene sequence: CDR1 KGHDR, CDR2 SFDVKD. This CDR3 contains 18 residues.